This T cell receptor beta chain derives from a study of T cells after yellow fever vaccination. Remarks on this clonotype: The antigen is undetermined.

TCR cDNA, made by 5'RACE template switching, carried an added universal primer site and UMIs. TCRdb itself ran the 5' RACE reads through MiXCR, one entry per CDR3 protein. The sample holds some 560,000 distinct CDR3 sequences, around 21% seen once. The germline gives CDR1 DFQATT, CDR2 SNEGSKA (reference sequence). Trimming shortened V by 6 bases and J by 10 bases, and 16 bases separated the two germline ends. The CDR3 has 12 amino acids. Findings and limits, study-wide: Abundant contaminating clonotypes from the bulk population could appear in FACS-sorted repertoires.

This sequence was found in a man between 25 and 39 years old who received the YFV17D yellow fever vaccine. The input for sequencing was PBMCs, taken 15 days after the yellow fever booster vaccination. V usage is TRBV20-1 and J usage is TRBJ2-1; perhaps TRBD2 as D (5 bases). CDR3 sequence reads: CSARSAVAEQFF. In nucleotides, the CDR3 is TGCAGTGCCAGGTCAGCGGTGGCGGAGCAGTTCTTC.